The rows below give T cell receptor beta chains drawn from one sample of a study of CD8+ T cells in alopecia areata. Some clones are missing from TCRdb's copy, which holds only in-frame ones; the method was immunoSEQ multiplex PCR. Here the sample spans around 190,000 clones, 50% to 75% being singletons. Sequenced here: CD4+ T cells sorted from blood, sampled at week 4, from a patient treated with tofacitinib. The receptors here all came from a human donor with alopecia areata. Both conserved end residues are part of each CDR3. Each record gives: J gene, clone size, V gene, D gene, CDR3 protein, CDR3 DNA. A D gene is named only where the DNA matches it firmly. Only some rows state a clone size, as once, few, many or a class for expanded clones.

j_call: TRBJ1-2; clone_size: .; v_call: TRBV30; d_call: .; cdr3_aa: CAWSPTINYGYTF; cdr3_nt: TGTGCCTGGAGCCCAACTATAAACTATGGCTACACCTTC
j_call: TRBJ1-2; clone_size: many; v_call: TRBV4-1; d_call: .; cdr3_aa: CASSRIGLRTVYTF; cdr3_nt: TGCGCCAGCAGCCGAATCGGACTCAGAACGGTCTACACCTTC
j_call: TRBJ1-1; clone_size: .; v_call: TRBV5-5; d_call: .; cdr3_aa: CASSLVEGNTEAFF; cdr3_nt: TGTGCCAGCAGCTTGGTGGAGGGCAACACTGAAGCTTTCTTT
j_call: TRBJ2-1; clone_size: .; v_call: TRBV29-1; d_call: .; cdr3_aa: CSVGKGGNEQFF; cdr3_nt: TGCAGCGTTGGCAAAGGAGGGAATGAGCAGTTCTTC
j_call: TRBJ2-7; clone_size: .; v_call: TRBV18; d_call: TRBD1; cdr3_aa: CASSPQQGFYEQYF; cdr3_nt: TGTGCCAGCTCACCACAACAGGGGTTCTACGAGCAGTACTTC
j_call: TRBJ2-5; clone_size: .; v_call: TRBV7-9; d_call: .; cdr3_aa: CASSRRETQYF; cdr3_nt: TGTGCCAGCAGTCGCAGGGAGACCCAGTACTTC
j_call: TRBJ2-3; clone_size: .; v_call: TRBV7-2; d_call: .; cdr3_aa: CASSLPYSTDTQYF; cdr3_nt: TGTGCCAGCAGCTTACCTTACAGCACAGATACGCAGTATTTT
j_call: TRBJ2-3; clone_size: few; v_call: TRBV5-1; d_call: TRBD1; cdr3_aa: CASSSGQGTDTQYF; cdr3_nt: TGCGCCAGCAGCTCCGGACAGGGCACAGATACGCAGTATTTT
j_call: TRBJ2-2; clone_size: few; v_call: TRBV30; d_call: .; cdr3_aa: CAWSVASDNTGELFF; cdr3_nt: TGTGCCTGGAGTGTGGCTAGCGATAACACCGGGGAGCTGTTTTTT
j_call: TRBJ2-2; clone_size: .; v_call: TRBV10-3; d_call: TRBD2; cdr3_aa: CAISDRGGGSGELFF; cdr3_nt: TGTGCCATCAGTGACCGCGGGGGGGGCTCCGGGGAGCTGTTTTTT
j_call: TRBJ2-5; clone_size: .; v_call: TRBV2; d_call: TRBD2; cdr3_aa: CASSDGGGPETQYF; cdr3_nt: TGTGCCAGCAGTGATGGCGGGGGGCCAGAGACCCAGTACTTC
j_call: TRBJ2-5; clone_size: few; v_call: TRBV19; d_call: .; cdr3_aa: CASSPGQQETQYF; cdr3_nt: TGTGCCAGTAGTCCGGGACAACAAGAGACCCAGTACTTC
j_call: TRBJ2-6; clone_size: .; v_call: TRBV5-1; d_call: .; cdr3_aa: CASRVPTGANVLTF; cdr3_nt: TGCGCCAGCAGGGTCCCGACTGGGGCCAACGTCCTGACTTTC
j_call: TRBJ1-6; clone_size: .; v_call: TRBV2; d_call: .; cdr3_aa: CASRVSSSYNSPLHF; cdr3_nt: TGTGCCAGCAGGGTCTCGAGCTCCTATAATTCACCCCTCCACTTT
j_call: TRBJ1-5; clone_size: .; v_call: TRBV29-1; d_call: TRBD1; cdr3_aa: CSVSGQGMDQPQHF; cdr3_nt: TGCAGCGTCTCAGGACAGGGGATGGATCAGCCCCAGCATTTT
j_call: TRBJ2-6; clone_size: few; v_call: TRBV28; d_call: .; cdr3_aa: CASKRGLSSGANVLTF; cdr3_nt: TGTGCCAGCAAACGGGGCTTAAGCTCTGGGGCCAACGTCCTGACTTTC
j_call: TRBJ1-5; clone_size: .; v_call: TRBV4-2; d_call: .; cdr3_aa: CASSQEEGSNQPQHF; cdr3_nt: TGTGCCAGCAGCCAAGAGGAGGGGAGCAATCAGCCCCAGCATTTT
j_call: TRBJ2-7; clone_size: few; v_call: TRBV28; d_call: .; cdr3_aa: CASSLLGNSYEQYF; cdr3_nt: TGTGCCAGCAGTTTATTAGGTAACTCCTACGAGCAGTACTTC
j_call: TRBJ1-6; clone_size: .; v_call: TRBV10-3; d_call: .; cdr3_aa: CAISLGNSPLHF; cdr3_nt: TGTGCCATCAGCCTTGGGAATTCACCCCTCCACTTT
j_call: TRBJ2-1; clone_size: .; v_call: TRBV2; d_call: .; cdr3_aa: CASSEAPRSEQFF; cdr3_nt: TGTGCCAGCAGTGAAGCGCCCAGGAGTGAGCAGTTCTTC
j_call: TRBJ1-1; clone_size: few; v_call: TRBV10-3; d_call: .; cdr3_aa: CAISPQGTNTEAFF; cdr3_nt: TGTGCCATCAGCCCCCAGGGGACGAACACTGAAGCTTTCTTT
j_call: TRBJ2-2; clone_size: .; v_call: TRBV15; d_call: .; cdr3_aa: CATSRDPMAGELFF; cdr3_nt: TGTGCCACCAGCAGGGACCCAATGGCTGGGGAGCTGTTTTTT
j_call: TRBJ2-5; clone_size: few; v_call: TRBV9; d_call: .; cdr3_aa: CASSRGGSLASETQYF; cdr3_nt: TGTGCCAGCAGCCGCGGAGGGTCGCTAGCGTCAGAGACCCAGTACTTC
j_call: TRBJ2-7; clone_size: .; v_call: TRBV4-1; d_call: TRBD2; cdr3_aa: CASSQEAGNDEQYF; cdr3_nt: TGCGCCAGCAGCCAAGAAGCGGGGAACGACGAGCAGTACTTC
j_call: TRBJ1-1; clone_size: few; v_call: TRBV6-5; d_call: .; cdr3_aa: CASSYDRSRAFF; cdr3_nt: TGTGCCAGCAGTTACGACAGAAGCAGAGCTTTCTTT
j_call: TRBJ2-7; clone_size: once; v_call: TRBV30; d_call: .; cdr3_aa: CAWSFYEQYF; cdr3_nt: TGTGCCTGGAGTTTCTACGAGCAGTACTTC
j_call: TRBJ2-1; clone_size: .; v_call: TRBV27; d_call: TRBD1; cdr3_aa: CASSFEGQGSNEQFF; cdr3_nt: TGTGCCAGCAGTTTTGAGGGACAGGGGTCCAATGAGCAGTTCTTC
j_call: TRBJ2-5; clone_size: .; v_call: TRBV5-1; d_call: .; cdr3_aa: CASSSGTPQETQYF; cdr3_nt: TGCGCCAGCAGCTCAGGGACACCGCAAGAGACCCAGTACTTC
j_call: TRBJ1-2; clone_size: .; v_call: TRBV20-1; d_call: TRBD1; cdr3_aa: CSATTGSGYTF; cdr3_nt: TGCAGTGCTACGACAGGGAGTGGCTACACCTTC
j_call: TRBJ2-1; clone_size: .; v_call: TRBV5-1; d_call: TRBD2; cdr3_aa: CASSLAGGRMSEQFF; cdr3_nt: TGCGCCAGCAGCTTGGCGGGGGGGCGTATGAGTGAGCAGTTCTTC
j_call: TRBJ2-6; clone_size: once; v_call: TRBV5-1; d_call: .; cdr3_aa: CASSLETSGANVLTF; cdr3_nt: TGCGCCAGCAGCTTGGAGACGTCTGGGGCCAACGTCCTGACTTTC
j_call: TRBJ2-3; clone_size: few; v_call: TRBV30; d_call: .; cdr3_aa: CAWRQWGGRGDTQYF; cdr3_nt: TGTGCCTGGAGGCAATGGGGTGGGCGCGGAGATACGCAGTATTTT
j_call: TRBJ1-4; clone_size: .; v_call: TRBV4-1; d_call: .; cdr3_aa: CASNPILGRRPVREKLFF; cdr3_nt: TGCGCCAGCAATCCCATTTTGGGGCGCAGGCCGGTGCGGGAAAAACTGTTTTTT
j_call: TRBJ1-1; clone_size: .; v_call: TRBV27; d_call: .; cdr3_aa: CASSSTTKHNTEAFF; cdr3_nt: TGTGCCAGCAGCTCTACAACCAAGCATAACACTGAAGCTTTCTTT
j_call: TRBJ1-2; clone_size: .; v_call: TRBV19; d_call: .; cdr3_aa: CASRKDIDYGYTF; cdr3_nt: TGTGCCAGTAGGAAGGACATTGACTATGGCTACACCTTC
j_call: TRBJ2-7; clone_size: .; v_call: TRBV20-1; d_call: .; cdr3_aa: CSPWTNYEQYF; cdr3_nt: TGCAGTCCCTGGACCAACTACGAGCAGTACTTC
j_call: TRBJ1-2; clone_size: .; v_call: TRBV19; d_call: .; cdr3_aa: CASTPYGGIFYGYTF; cdr3_nt: TGTGCCAGTACTCCTTACGGGGGGATCTTCTATGGCTACACCTTC
j_call: TRBJ2-6; clone_size: .; v_call: TRBV27; d_call: .; cdr3_aa: CASSFGGSGANVLTF; cdr3_nt: TGTGCCAGCAGTTTCGGTGGCTCTGGGGCCAACGTCCTGACTTTC
j_call: TRBJ2-4; clone_size: .; v_call: TRBV15; d_call: TRBD1; cdr3_aa: CATSSRTGFGNIQYF; cdr3_nt: TGTGCCACCAGCAGCCGGACAGGGTTCGGGAACATTCAGTACTTC
j_call: TRBJ2-5; clone_size: .; v_call: TRBV23-1; d_call: .; cdr3_aa: CASSHDGRETQYF; cdr3_nt: TGCGCCAGCAGTCACGACGGGAGAGAGACCCAGTACTTC
j_call: TRBJ1-2; clone_size: .; v_call: TRBV25-1; d_call: .; cdr3_aa: CASSEFEGYTF; cdr3_nt: TGTGCCAGCAGTGAGTTCGAGGGCTACACCTTC
j_call: TRBJ2-3; clone_size: .; v_call: TRBV7-8; d_call: .; cdr3_aa: CASSHDGVSDTQYF; cdr3_nt: TGTGCCAGCAGCCATGACGGGGTCTCGGATACGCAGTATTTT